This record looks at one T cell receptor beta chain sequence and its context. This CDR3 comprises 15 residues. Germline loops: CDR1 LNHDA, CDR2 SQIVND (reference sequence). Trimming took off 1 base at V and 0 bases at J, with 9 bases between the two ends. This entry belongs to a study of blood T cell repertoires in COVID-19. TCRdb's table, derived via immunoSEQ multiplex PCR, lists solely in-frame clones and lacks some. Among 130,000 or so clones listed, about 84% were seen once. The source of this sequence is a woman in her sixties with acute or convalescent COVID-19. Sequencing input: peripheral blood. The rearrangement links TRBV19 to TRBJ1-1; tentatively, D is TRBD1 (6 bases). The CDR3 is CASSIGTALNTEAFF. The CDR3, as DNA: TGTGCCAGTAGTATAGGGACAGCCTTGAACACTGAAGCTTTCTTT.